The entry below describes one T cell receptor beta chain. V was pared by 1 base and J by 8 bases, with 9 bases between. The CDR3 covers 13 residues. Germline V gene sequence: CDR1 SGHTA, CDR2 FQGTGA. The sample is drawn from a study of T cell changes during pregnancy in multiple sclerosis. Sequencing was performed with immunoSEQ multiplex PCR; in TCRdb, only in-frame clones are kept and a portion is missing. The repertoire has about 35,000 clones, 92% of them found once; the top ten carry about 0.4%. The receptor was isolated from a female donor in good health, enrolled as a control in a pregnancy study. This chain uses TRBV7-3 with TRBJ2-1; D not resolved. The sample consisted of CD4+ T cells from peripheral blood mononuclear cells, taken in the third trimester of pregnancy. The DNA for the CDR3 is TGTGCCAGCAGCTTAATCTGGTCAGATGAGCAGTTCTTC. This sequence encodes CASSLIWSDEQFF.